The 25 T cell receptor beta chains listed next were all sequenced from one sample in a study of vaccination and CD4 T cells after COVID-19. Cultured CD4+ T cell DNA was sequenced using the Oncomine TCR Beta short-read assay. TCRdb analysed the PCR reads with MiXCR anew, one entry per CDR3 protein. Among approximately 24,000 distinct CDR3 sequences, 28% were seen once, and the ten largest hold roughly 7.1%. Their specific antigens are unknown. Time point of the sample: late sampling 161 to 241 days after vaccination in a few convalescent patients. Treatment denoted: roughly 10-day PBMC culture with coronavirus spike peptide pools or control peptides (ViraFEST assay). The source material was CD4+ T cells from blood, cultured in vitro, sampled about 7 months after SARS-CoV-2 vaccination. The receptors shown here come from a human donor who had recovered from COVID-19.

V gene TRBV20-1 combines with J gene TRBJ2-7, with TRBD1 matching 7 bases. CDR3 length: 15 amino acids. The ends lost 6 bases at V and 7 bases at J; junction bases unmatched: 18. The germline gives CDR1 DFQATT, CDR2 SNEGSKA (reference sequence). CDR3: CSAFLLQGKEREQYF. The CDR3 region has the DNA TGCAGTGCGTTTCTTCTACAGGGGAAGGAGAGGGAGCAGTACTTC.

This chain connects TRBV7-3 to TRBJ2-7; tentatively, D is TRBD1 (6 bases). The CDR3 runs 16 residues. V lost 1 base to trimming and J lost 5 bases, with 18 bases between them. CDR1 SGHTA and CDR2 FQGTGA come from the germline V gene. CDR3 nucleotide sequence: TGTGCCAGCAGCTTAAATCGGGCCAGGGGAGTAAACGAGCAGTACTTC. Protein sequence: CASSLNRARGVNEQYF.

The chain has TRBV15 and TRBJ2-1; 8 bases are shared with TRBD2. CDR3 length equals 15 residues. V was pared by 8 bases and J by 6 bases, with 12 bases of the junction left unmatched. The germline V gene has CDR1 LNHNV and CDR2 YYDKDF (reference sequence). The CDR3 spells CATVREAGVGNEQFF. As DNA, the CDR3 is TGTGCCACCGTTCGAGAAGCGGGAGTTGGCAATGAGCAGTTCTTC.

The chain joins TRBV5-1 to TRBJ2-1, with 10 bases aligning to TRBD2. Per the germline V gene, CDR1 is SGHRS and CDR2 is YFSETQ. V shed 9 bases and J 7 bases; nucleotides not matched to a gene: 10. CDR3 size: 14 residues. CDR3 bases: TGCGCCACCAAAGGTACTAGCGGGACGAATGAGCAGTTCTTC. Translating gives CATKGTSGTNEQFF.

The rearrangement links TRBV12-3 or TRBV12-4 to TRBJ1-2; possibly TRBD1 for D (6 bases). Between the trimmed V and J ends, which lost 5 bases and 7 bases, there was a span of 14 bases. This CDR3 comprises 13 residues. The DNA of the CDR3 is TGTGCCAGCAGTAGTCGCCCCAGGGGTGGCTACACCTTC. The encoded protein is CASSSRPRGGYTF.

In its sample, this clonotype was seen a few times. This chain uses TRBV7-9 with TRBJ2-5, with D possibly being TRBD2 (5 bases). There are 13 residues in the CDR3. The V gene lost 2 bases and the J gene lost 5 bases, with 9 bases spanning the gap. Per germline, CDR1 SEHNR and CDR2 FQNEAQ (reference sequence). CDR3 nucleotide sequence: TGTGCCAGCAGCTTAACGGGAATGGAGACCCAGTACTTC. This translates into CASSLTGMETQYF.

The chain employs TRBV20-1 and TRBJ2-5; either TRBD1 or TRBD2 may fit D (6 bases each). The CDR3 is made up of 13 amino acids. V was clipped by 6 bases and J by 1 base, with 12 bases between them. The germline CDR1 and CDR2 sequences are DFQATT and SNEGSKA (reference sequence). CDR3 region: CSAAGQSQETQYF. In nucleotides, the CDR3 is TGCAGTGCGGCGGGACAAAGCCAAGAGACCCAGTACTTC.

The V gene is TRBV15, the J gene TRBJ1-2; TRBD1 matches 9 bases. V gave up 3 bases and J gave up 8 bases; unmatched junction bases: 10. Germline CDR1 LNHNV, CDR2 YYDKDF (reference sequence). The CDR3 extends over 15 amino acids. This chain's CDR3 is CATSRRAGTGHGYTF. DNA for the CDR3: TGTGCCACCAGCAGGAGAGCCGGGACAGGGCACGGCTACACCTTC.

This chain links TRBV20-1 with TRBJ2-7, with TRBD1 matching 9 bases. Germline V gives CDR1 DFQATT, CDR2 SNEGSKA (reference sequence). There are 15 residues in the CDR3. V shed 5 bases, J shed 6 bases, and the junction held 14 bases outside the gene matches. The CDR3 here is CSAPPYRDREREQYF. The CDR3 DNA follows: TGCAGTGCTCCACCCTACCGGGACAGGGAGCGCGAGCAGTACTTC.

This chain uses TRBV28 with TRBJ1-5, with TRBD1 matching 7 bases. The CDR3 extends over 14 amino acids. V lost 10 bases, J lost 2 bases, and 8 bases stayed unmatched. Germline CDR1 is MDHEN and CDR2 is SYDVKM. CDR3 DNA: TGTGCCACCAAACAGGGGCTGGGCAATCAGCCCCAGCATTTT. Protein product: CATKQGLGNQPQHF. Looking up the rest from reference TRBV28 and TRBJ1-5 gives the full variable domain: DVKVTQSSRYLVKRTGEKVFLECVQDMDHENMFWYRQDPGLGLRLIYFSYDVKMKEKGDIPEGYSVSREKKERFSLILESASTNQTSMYLCATKQGLGNQPQHFGDGTRLSIL.

This clonotype has only a few counts. The rearrangement joins TRBV6-1 to TRBJ1-2; D unclear. The germline CDR1 and CDR2 sequences are MNHNS and SASEGT. V shed 6 bases and J shed 0 bases, with 14 bases lying between them. The CDR3 has 15 amino acids. The CDR3 nucleotides read TGTGCCAGCAGGGAACCGGGCCAAGCTAACTATGGCTACACCTTC. Residues: CASREPGQANYGYTF.

This clonotype was counted only a few times. This chain connects TRBV7-8 to TRBJ2-7, with TRBD2 identical over 7 bases. V lost 3 bases, J lost 6 bases, and 8 bases stayed unmatched. The CDR3 contains 14 residues. Germline V gene sequence: CDR1 SGHVS, CDR2 FQNEAQ. The CDR3 is CASSFGGSGTEQYF. The CDR3 DNA is TGTGCCAGCAGCTTCGGGGGAAGCGGGACCGAGCAGTACTTC.

This rearrangement joins TRBV20-1 to TRBJ2-5; 13 nucleotides align to TRBD2. J lost 5 bases, V lost 4 bases, and 13 bases had no gene match. Germline-derived CDR1 and CDR2 are DFQATT and SNEGSKA (reference sequence). The CDR3 contains 17 residues. CDR3 sequence: CSAIAPTSGRFSETQYF. The CDR3 bases are TGCAGTGCTATCGCCCCGACTAGCGGGAGGTTTAGTGAGACCCAGTACTTC.

The rearrangement links TRBV20-1 to TRBJ2-3; D is undetermined. Trimming took 4 bases from V and 1 from J, leaving 12 bases between them. CDR3 size: 14 residues. Germline assignment: CDR1 DFQATT and CDR2 SNEGSKA (reference sequence). The CDR3 nucleotides are TGCAGTGCTATGCACAGTCTGGGCACAGATACGCAGTATTTT. Its translation: CSAMHSLGTDTQYF.

The V gene is TRBV2, the J gene TRBJ2-7; 7 nucleotides agree with TRBD1. CDR3 size: 12 residues. V was clipped by 8 bases and J by 2 bases; unmatched bases: 3. Germline-derived CDR1 and CDR2 are SNHLY and FYNNEI. The CDR3 DNA reads as TGTGCCAGCCGGGGACAGACCTACGAGCAGTACTTC. Residues: CASRGQTYEQYF.

A few counts support this clonotype. The chain is built from TRBV7-3 and TRBJ2-5; D is ambiguous. The V gene's germline CDR1 is SGHTA and CDR2 FQGTGA. This CDR3 has 13 amino acids. The V gene lost 2 bases and the J gene lost 4 bases, with 8 bases spanning the gap. The CDR3 reads CASSLSVGETQYF. Written as DNA, the CDR3 is TGTGCCAGCAGCTTATCGGTAGGAGAGACCCAGTACTTC.

J is TRBJ1-1 and V is TRBV4-1; no clear D. The V gene's germline CDR1 is MGHRA and CDR2 YSYEKL. The ends were cut back, 4 bases at V and 5 bases at J, with 23 bases in the middle. The CDR3 is 17 amino acids. The DNA of the CDR3 is TGCGCCAGCAGCCCGATTCGGAGGCCCAGAGCGGGGACTGAAGCTTTCTTT. Protein sequence: CASSPIRRPRAGTEAFF.

This clonotype was seen more than once but under ten times. The chain uses TRBV28 and TRBJ1-1; 7 bases line up with TRBD1. The V and J ends lost 5 bases and 7 bases, in that order; junction bases with no gene match: 13. The CDR3 is 15 amino acids. Germline V lookup: CDR1 MDHEN, CDR2 SYDVKM. CDR3 protein: CASSTLPRDRVEAFF. The CDR3 DNA is TGTGCCAGCAGTACGCTCCCCCGGGACAGAGTTGAAGCTTTCTTT. The full variable domain, completed using reference TRBV28 and TRBJ1-1, is DVKVTQSSRYLVKRTGEKVFLECVQDMDHENMFWYRQDPGLGLRLIYFSYDVKMKEKGDIPEGYSVSREKKERFSLILESASTNQTSMYLCASSTLPRDRVEAFFGQGTRLTVV.

This clonotype was picked up a small number of times. This rearrangement joins TRBV6-1 to TRBJ2-5, with 8 bases identical to TRBD2. Per germline, CDR1 MNHNS and CDR2 SASEGT. This CDR3 comprises 13 residues. V was clipped by 7 bases and J by 5 bases; unmatched bases: 6. The CDR3 DNA is TGTGCCAGCACCGGGAGGGCCCCCGAGACCCAGTACTTC. Protein: CASTGRAPETQYF.

The V gene is TRBV10-2, the J gene TRBJ2-5, with TRBD1 as a possible D gene (6 bases). Trimming cost V 0 bases and J 3 bases, with 8 bases left between them. The germline V gene encodes CDR1 WSHSY and CDR2 SAAADI. CDR3 length: 14 residues. The CDR3 DNA reads TGCGCCAGCAGTGAGTCTAACAGGGAAGAGACCCAGTACTTC. Its protein is CASSESNREETQYF.

Within the sample, this clonotype is medium-sized. The chain is built from TRBV15 and TRBJ1-5, with TRBD1 as a possible D gene (5 bases). Trimming took 0 bases from V and 5 from J, leaving 11 bases between them. There are 15 residues in the CDR3. From germline, CDR1 is LNHNV and CDR2 YYDKDF (reference sequence). CDR3 in amino acids: CATSRDRGGDQPQHF. As DNA, the CDR3 is TGTGCCACCAGCAGAGATCGTGGGGGGGATCAGCCCCAGCATTTT.

The genes are TRBV28 and TRBJ1-1, with a weak D call TRBD1 (5 bases). With 3 bases removed from V and 5 bases from J, the gap between germline ends came to 16 bases. This CDR3 region has 15 residues. Germline V lookup: CDR1 MDHEN, CDR2 SYDVKM. The CDR3 spells CASSFPGGTGTEAFF. CDR3 bases: TGTGCCAGCAGTTTTCCGGGGGGTACTGGGACTGAAGCTTTCTTT.

This clonotype was counted a few times. The rearrangement uses TRBV10-1 and TRBJ1-1, with 10 bases matching TRBD1. CDR1 is WNHNN and CDR2 is SYGVQD in the germline V gene (reference sequence). Germline trimming cut 5 bases from V and 8 bases from J; bases unmatched to any gene: 5. CDR3 size: 13 residues. The CDR3 sequence: CASSWDRGEEAFF. CDR3 coding DNA: TGCGCCAGCAGTTGGGACAGGGGTGAAGAAGCTTTCTTT.

By sample fraction, this clonotype is medium-sized. The V gene is TRBV7-2, the J gene TRBJ2-7; 7 bases agree with TRBD1. Germline CDR1 SGHTA, CDR2 FQGNSA. Trimming removed 4 bases from V and 4 bases from J; junction bases left unmatched: 1. The CDR3 spans 12 residues. CDR3 in DNA: TGTGCCAGCAGCTCGACAGGGTACGAGCAGTACTTC. Residues: CASSSTGYEQYF. Full variable domain (outside the CDR3, taken from reference TRBV7-2 and TRBJ2-7): GAGVSQSPSNKVTEKGKDVELRCDPISGHTALYWYRQSLGQGLEFLIYFQGNSAPDKSGLPSDRFSAERTGGSVSTLTIQRTQQEDSAVYLCASSSTGYEQYFGPGTRLTVT.

This clonotype came up a few times. J is TRBJ1-2 and V is TRBV19; D not certain. CDR1 and CDR2 from the germline V gene are LNHDA and SQIVND (reference sequence). This CDR3 region has 17 residues. V dropped 4 bases and J dropped 7 bases, with 25 bases sitting between them. In DNA, the CDR3 is TGTGCCAGTAGTACTACGCTCTTGAGGGATAGGTCGGCTGGCTACACCTTC. It encodes CASSTTLLRDRSAGYTF. The complete variable domain, with remaining parts taken from reference TRBV19 and TRBJ1-2, reads DGGITQSPKYLFRKEGQNVTLSCEQNLNHDAMYWYRQDPGQGLRLIYYSQIVNDFQKGDIAEGYSVSREKKESFPLTVTSAQKNPTAFYLCASSTTLLRDRSAGYTFGSGTRLTVV.